This T cell receptor (beta chain) was sequenced in a study of cytomegalovirus exposure and HLA in healthy donors. In the case of this clone: The antigen remains unidentified.

The study's findings and limits: TCR clusters originating in the first cohort tended to co-occur in the 100 to 150 validation repertoires, according to a later analysis. The study recorded over 150 TCR beta chains that were cytomegalovirus-associated. In vitro checks showed that a few CMV-associated chains really do target CMV antigens. Reported results showed that the classifier diagnosed cytomegalovirus status with high specificity and sensitivity.

V shed 0 bases and J shed 3 bases, with 15 bases lying between them. Germline V gene lookup returns CDR1 MGHRA and CDR2 YSYEKL. CDR3 size: 17 residues. TCRdb keeps only in-frame clones here, not all; method: immunoSEQ multiplex PCR. Here the sample spans 200,000 or so clones, 80% to 90% being singletons. Input material: PBMCs. The receptor was derived from a young woman in good health and CMV-seropositive. The rearrangement joins TRBV4-1 to TRBJ2-1, with a weak D call TRBD1 (6 bases). CDR3 in DNA: TGCGCCAGCAGCCAAGATCTAGGGGGAGTAGTCTACAATGAGCAGTTCTTC. Its translation is CASSQDLGGVVYNEQFF.